These 24 T cell receptor beta chains were sequenced from one sample in a study of blood T cell repertoires in COVID-19. TCRdb's table, derived via immunoSEQ multiplex PCR, lists solely in-frame clones and lacks some. Here the sample spans tens of thousands of clones, 85% to 90% being singletons. Sample: peripheral blood. The receptors originated from a human donor with active COVID-19. The donor label of this sample is uncertain.

CDR3 DNA sequence: TGTGCCTCAGGGCAGGGGCGGAGGTACGAGCAGTACTTC. Its protein is CASGQGRRYEQYF. V is TRBV7-2 and J is TRBJ2-7; D is possibly TRBD1 (6 bases). Per the germline V gene, CDR1 is SGHTA and CDR2 is FQGNSA. This CDR3 contains 13 residues. V was shortened by 11 bases and J by 4 bases, with 18 bases between the two germline ends.

The gene calls are TRBV5-1 and TRBJ2-2; perhaps TRBD1 as D (5 bases). Germline loops: CDR1 SGHRS, CDR2 YFSETQ. The V end lost 5 bases, the J end lost 0 bases, and 8 bases lay between the germline ends. This CDR3 region has 14 residues. CDR3 in DNA: TGCGCCAGCAGTAGACAGACGAACACCGGGGAGCTGTTTTTT. Its translation is CASSRQTNTGELFF. Drawing the rest from reference TRBV5-1 and TRBJ2-2, the complete variable domain is KAGVTQTPRYLIKTRGQQVTLSCSPISGHRSVSWYQQTPGQGLQFLFEYFSETQRNKGNFPGRFSGRQFSNSRSEMNVSTLELGDSALYLCASSRQTNTGELFFGEGSRLTVL.

The J gene is TRBJ2-5, the V gene TRBV10-3; 9 bases align to TRBD2. J was trimmed by 7 bases and V by 0 bases; bases with no gene match: 15. Germline V gives CDR1 ENHRY, CDR2 SYGVKD. This CDR3 has 18 amino acids. This chain's CDR3 is CAISESGKRGASHGTQYF. In DNA form, the CDR3 reads TGTGCCATCAGTGAGTCCGGGAAGCGGGGGGCATCTCACGGGACCCAGTACTTC.

J is TRBJ2-1 and V is TRBV6-2 or TRBV6-3, with D possibly TRBD2 on 6 matching bases. Trimming took 2 bases from V and 5 from J, leaving 16 bases between them. Germline V CDR1 and CDR2: MNHEY, SVGEGT. The CDR3 sequence is 16 residues long. The chain's CDR3 is CASSYAAGRLNNEQFF. In DNA form, the CDR3 reads TGTGCCAGCAGTTACGCAGCGGGCAGGCTGAACAATGAGCAGTTCTTC.

Only a few counts were recorded for this clone. This chain links TRBV18 with TRBJ2-7; tentative D call: TRBD2 (7 bases). The CDR3 contains 14 residues. Germline assignment: CDR1 KGHSH and CDR2 LQKENI. The V end lost 1 base, the J end lost 5 bases, and 12 bases lay between the germline ends. The CDR3 nucleotides are TGTGCCAGCTCACCACTGGCGGGGGCCGACGAGCAGTACTTC. Residues: CASSPLAGADEQYF.

This chain uses TRBV18 with TRBJ2-1, with D perhaps matching TRBD1 (7 bases). Trimming left V 0 bases short and J 5 bases short, with 14 bases between. CDR1 and CDR2 (germline): KGHSH, LQKENI. The CDR3 has 16 residues. As DNA, the CDR3 is TGTGCCAGCTCACCACCAGGGGGGACAGCAAACAATGAGCAGTTCTTC. This codes for CASSPPGGTANNEQFF.

The DNA of the CDR3 is TGTGCCAGCAGTTTCACGGGGATCTATGGCTACACCTTC. It codes for CASSFTGIYGYTF. The chain couples TRBV27 to TRBJ1-2, with unresolved D. This CDR3 has 13 residues. CDR1 MNHEY and CDR2 SMNVEV come from the germline V gene (reference sequence). The V gene lost 3 bases and the J gene lost 4 bases, with 9 bases spanning the gap.

This sequence joins TRBV28 and TRBJ2-2; 10 bases match TRBD2. CDR3 length equals 19 residues. Germline V CDR1 and CDR2: MDHEN, SYDVKM. V shed 2 bases, J shed 4 bases, and the junction held 13 bases outside the gene matches. In DNA, the CDR3 is TGTGCCAGCAGTTTAGGGCTAGCGGGAGAATATGGTGGCACCGGGGAGCTGTTTTTT. This codes for CASSLGLAGEYGGTGELFF.

This chain uses TRBV24-1 with TRBJ2-4; possibly TRBD2 for D (7 bases). Germline CDR1 is KGHDR and CDR2 is SFDVKD. Trimming took off 9 bases at V and 0 bases at J, with 11 bases between the two ends. CDR3 length: 14 residues. The DNA for the CDR3 is TGTGCCACCGGGGGGGCTCCAGCCAAAAACATTCAGTACTTC. It translates to CATGGAPAKNIQYF.

This rearrangement joins TRBV21-1 to TRBJ1-1; the D call of TRBD1 is as the table states it, not checked on the DNA. TRBV21-1 is shown as a pseudogene. CDR3 size: 18 residues. CDR3 sequence reads: CASSRQSVFWGHITEAFF. The CDR3, as DNA: TGTGCCAGCAGCAGACAAAGCGTTTTTTGGGGCCACATAACTGAAGCTTTCTTT.

The chain uses TRBV14 and TRBJ2-7; a possible D gene is TRBD1 (6 bases). Between the trimmed V and J ends, which lost 2 bases and 2 bases, there was a span of 10 bases. The CDR3 length is 14 residues. Germline CDR1 and CDR2: SGHDN and FVKESK. In DNA form, the CDR3 reads TGTGCCAGCAGCCAACACAGGGTGGCCTACGAGCAGTACTTC. The encoded protein is CASSQHRVAYEQYF.

The chain links TRBV30 to TRBJ2-1; TRBD2 matches 7 bases. Losses at the gene ends were 1 base for V and 9 bases for J; bases not matched to a gene: 3. CDR1 is GTSNPN, CDR2 SVGIG, per germline (reference sequence). The CDR3 loop spans 12 amino acids. The CDR3 loop reads CAWSDREGEQFF. The CDR3 nucleotides read TGTGCCTGGAGTGATAGGGAGGGTGAGCAGTTCTTC.

The chain couples TRBV7-2 to TRBJ2-1, with 13 bases fitting TRBD2. Trimming removed 5 bases from V and 6 bases from J; junction bases left unmatched: 16. Per the germline V gene, CDR1 is SGHTA and CDR2 is FQGNSA. The CDR3 runs 19 residues. CDR3 nucleotides: TGTGCCAGCAGCAAACGAATAAGGACTAGCGGGAGTTTGGGCAATGAGCAGTTCTTC. Protein: CASSKRIRTSGSLGNEQFF.

The chain couples TRBV6-5 to TRBJ1-2; 7 bases agree with TRBD1. After removal of 6 bases from V and 2 bases from J, the junction contained 3 bases not matched to a gene. The CDR3 runs 13 residues. The germline V gene has CDR1 MNHEY and CDR2 SVGAGI. In DNA, the CDR3 is TGTGCCAGCAGATCAGGGGGAAACTATGGCTACACCTTC. Encoded protein: CASRSGGNYGYTF.

V gene TRBV7-9 combines with J gene TRBJ2-7; D is unresolved. In germline, CDR1 is SEHNR, CDR2 FQNEAQ (reference sequence). The CDR3 consists of 12 residues. The V and J ends lost 3 bases and 3 bases respectively, with 6 bases between them. CDR3 residues: CASSLADYEQYF. In DNA, the CDR3 is TGTGCCAGCAGCTTGGCGGACTACGAGCAGTACTTC.

The genes are TRBV5-1 and TRBJ2-1; 8 nucleotides align to TRBD2. Germline trimming cut 2 bases from V and 5 bases from J; bases unmatched to any gene: 6. This CDR3 comprises 15 residues. Germline CDR1 and CDR2: SGHRS and YFSETQ. The CDR3 sequence is CASSLMGLVNNEQFF. The CDR3 nucleotides are TGCGCCAGCAGCTTAATGGGACTAGTCAACAATGAGCAGTTCTTC.

J is TRBJ2-3 and V is TRBV6-1, with 10 bases matching TRBD2. CDR1 is MNHNS and CDR2 is SASEGT in the germline V gene. The CDR3 sequence is 17 residues long. J lost 2 bases, V lost 7 bases, and 12 bases had no gene match. The CDR3 bases are TGTGCCAGCATTGAGACTAGCGGGTGGAGTTACACAGATACGCAGTATTTT. It codes for CASIETSGWSYTDTQYF.

The chain employs TRBV5-1 and TRBJ1-2; 7 bases match TRBD1. V trimming: 0 bases; J trimming: 5 bases; junction bases outside the gene matches: 7. This CDR3 spans 15 amino acids. The germline CDR1 and CDR2 sequences are SGHRS and YFSETQ. CDR3 nucleotide sequence: TGCGCCAGCAGCTTGGACGGGACAGCTTCTTATGGCTACACCTTC. Translated: CASSLDGTASYGYTF.

The chain combines TRBV4-1 with TRBJ1-2, with 8 bases matching TRBD1. Germline V gene lookup returns CDR1 MGHRA and CDR2 YSYEKL. After removal of 3 bases from V and 1 base from J, the junction contained 7 bases not matched to a gene. The CDR3 contains 16 residues. The CDR3 nucleotides read TGCGCCAGCAGCCAGGACAGGGACTTCTATAACTATGGCTACACCTTC. Translating gives CASSQDRDFYNYGYTF.

The chain joins TRBV4-2 to TRBJ2-3, with a possible D match to TRBD1 (6 bases). The CDR3 extends over 20 amino acids. The germline V gene has CDR1 LGHNA and CDR2 YNFKEQ. V gave up 0 bases and J gave up 0 bases, with 22 bases separating them. CDR3 DNA sequence: TGTGCCAGCAGCCAAGAGTGGGCAGGGGAGATCTTCACTAGCACAGATACGCAGTATTTT. It encodes CASSQEWAGEIFTSTDTQYF.

The chain combines TRBV28 with TRBJ2-2; 8 bases are a match to TRBD2. This CDR3 has 15 amino acids. V shed 3 bases and J 4 bases; nucleotides not matched to a gene: 4. Germline CDR1 and CDR2: MDHEN and SYDVKM. CDR3 loop: CASSFSREGTGELFF. CDR3 DNA: TGTGCCAGCAGTTTCTCACGGGAGGGCACCGGGGAGCTGTTTTTT.

The CDR3 DNA follows: TGTGCCACCAGCAGAGATTTGTGGACAGGTCACAAAAACATTCAGTACTTC. Encoded protein: CATSRDLWTGHKNIQYF. The chain recombines TRBV15 with TRBJ2-4; 7 bases align to TRBD1. Trimming cost V 0 bases and J 3 bases; bases outside gene matches: 8. Germline CDR1 reads LNHNV; CDR2 reads YYDKDF (reference sequence). The CDR3 runs to 17 residues.

The V and J genes are TRBV30 and TRBJ1-1; D not resolved. Per the germline V gene, CDR1 is GTSNPN and CDR2 is SVGIG (reference sequence). Trimming cost V 3 bases and J 1 base, with 15 bases left between them. The CDR3 consists of 15 residues. The DNA of the CDR3 is TGTGCCTGGAGAGTGCGTGAGTTAACGAACACTGAAGCTTTCTTT. It specifies CAWRVRELTNTEAFF.

The chain employs TRBV18 and TRBJ1-5, with D unresolved. The length of the CDR3 is 13 residues. Germline CDR1 KGHSH, CDR2 LQKENI. V dropped 0 bases and J dropped 6 bases, with 6 bases sitting between them. The CDR3 loop is CASSPPYGQPQHF. CDR3 coding DNA: TGTGCCAGCTCACCACCGTACGGTCAGCCCCAGCATTTT.